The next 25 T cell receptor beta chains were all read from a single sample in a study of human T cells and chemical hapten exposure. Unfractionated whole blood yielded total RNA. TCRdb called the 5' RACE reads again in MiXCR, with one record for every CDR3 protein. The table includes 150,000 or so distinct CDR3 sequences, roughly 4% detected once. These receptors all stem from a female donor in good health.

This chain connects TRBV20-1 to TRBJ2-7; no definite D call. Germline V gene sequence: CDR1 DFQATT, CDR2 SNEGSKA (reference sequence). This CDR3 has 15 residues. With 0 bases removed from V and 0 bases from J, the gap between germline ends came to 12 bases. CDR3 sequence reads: CSARDPVSYSYEQYF. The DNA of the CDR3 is TGCAGTGCTAGAGATCCAGTCTCCTACTCCTACGAGCAGTACTTC.

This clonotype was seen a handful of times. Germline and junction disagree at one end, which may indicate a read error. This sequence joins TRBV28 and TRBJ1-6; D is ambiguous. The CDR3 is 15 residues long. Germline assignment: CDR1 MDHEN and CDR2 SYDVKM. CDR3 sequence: CASRGMSSYNSPLNF. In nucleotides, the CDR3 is TGTGCCAGCAGAGGGATGAGCTCCTATAATTCACCCCTCAACTTT.

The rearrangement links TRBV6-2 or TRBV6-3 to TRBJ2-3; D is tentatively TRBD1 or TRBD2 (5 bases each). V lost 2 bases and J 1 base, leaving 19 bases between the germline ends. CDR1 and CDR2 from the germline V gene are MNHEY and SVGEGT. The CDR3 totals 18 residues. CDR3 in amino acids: CASSYPWGRGEGTDTQYF. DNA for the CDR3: TGTGCCAGCAGTTACCCCTGGGGACGGGGCGAGGGCACAGATACGCAGTATTTT.

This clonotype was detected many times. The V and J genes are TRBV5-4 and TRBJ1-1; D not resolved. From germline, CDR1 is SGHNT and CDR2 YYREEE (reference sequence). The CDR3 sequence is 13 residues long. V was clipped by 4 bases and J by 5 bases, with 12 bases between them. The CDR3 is CASSLRMGTEAFF. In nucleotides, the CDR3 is TGTGCCAGCAGCCTACGCATGGGGACTGAAGCTTTCTTT.

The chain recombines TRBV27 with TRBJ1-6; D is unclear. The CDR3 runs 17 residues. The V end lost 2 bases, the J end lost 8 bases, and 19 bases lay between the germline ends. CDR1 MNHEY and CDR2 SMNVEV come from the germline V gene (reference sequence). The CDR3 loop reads CASSLNRRLVMDSPLHF. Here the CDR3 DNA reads TGTGCCAGCAGTTTAAATCGTCGACTCGTTATGGATTCACCCCTCCACTTT.

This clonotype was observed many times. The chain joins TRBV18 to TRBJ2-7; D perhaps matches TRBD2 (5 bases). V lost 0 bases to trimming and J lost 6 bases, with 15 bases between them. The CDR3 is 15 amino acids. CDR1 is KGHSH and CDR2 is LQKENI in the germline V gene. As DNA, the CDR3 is TGTGCCAGCTCACCACCGGGATTAGGAGGTAGCGAGCAGTACTTC. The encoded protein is CASSPPGLGGSEQYF.

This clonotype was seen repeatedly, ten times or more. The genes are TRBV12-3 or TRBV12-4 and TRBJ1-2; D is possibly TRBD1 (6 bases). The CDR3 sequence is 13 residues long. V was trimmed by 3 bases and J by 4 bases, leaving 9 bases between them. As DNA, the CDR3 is TGTGCCAGCAGTTTTCAGGGGCCCTATGGCTACACCTTC. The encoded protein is CASSFQGPYGYTF.

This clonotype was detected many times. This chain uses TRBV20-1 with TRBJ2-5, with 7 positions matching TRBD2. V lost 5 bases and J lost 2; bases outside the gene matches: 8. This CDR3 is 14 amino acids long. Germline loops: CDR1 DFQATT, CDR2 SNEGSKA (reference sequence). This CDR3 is CSAGEGRIQETQYF. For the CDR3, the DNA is TGCAGTGCTGGGGAGGGACGCATACAAGAGACCCAGTACTTC.

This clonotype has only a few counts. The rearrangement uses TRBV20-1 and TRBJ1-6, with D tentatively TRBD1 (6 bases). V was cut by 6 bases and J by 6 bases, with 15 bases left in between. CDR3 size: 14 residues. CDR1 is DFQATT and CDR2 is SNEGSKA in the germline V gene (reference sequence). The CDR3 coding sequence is TGCAGTGCCAAATCACAGGGACGTAATTCACCCCTCCACTTT. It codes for CSAKSQGRNSPLHF.

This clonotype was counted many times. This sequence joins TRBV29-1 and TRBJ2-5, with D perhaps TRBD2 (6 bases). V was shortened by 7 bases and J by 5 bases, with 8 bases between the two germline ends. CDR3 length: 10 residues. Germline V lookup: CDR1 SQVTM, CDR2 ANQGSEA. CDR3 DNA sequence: TGCAGCGCCGGGAGCGAGACCCAGTACTTC. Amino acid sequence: CSAGSETQYF.

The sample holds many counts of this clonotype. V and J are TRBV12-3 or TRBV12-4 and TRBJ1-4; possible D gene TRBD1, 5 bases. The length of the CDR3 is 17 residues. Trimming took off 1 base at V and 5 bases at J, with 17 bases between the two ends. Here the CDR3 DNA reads TGTGCCAGCAGTTTAGACATTTCCGGGGGTCTGAATGAAAAACTGTTTTTT. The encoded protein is CASSLDISGGLNEKLFF.

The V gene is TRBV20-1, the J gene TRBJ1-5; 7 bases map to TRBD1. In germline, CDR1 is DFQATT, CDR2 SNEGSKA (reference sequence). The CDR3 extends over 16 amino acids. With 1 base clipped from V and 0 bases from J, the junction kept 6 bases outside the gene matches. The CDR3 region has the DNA TGCAGTGCTAGAGGGGACAGTAAATATAGCAATCAGCCCCAGCATTTT. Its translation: CSARGDSKYSNQPQHF.

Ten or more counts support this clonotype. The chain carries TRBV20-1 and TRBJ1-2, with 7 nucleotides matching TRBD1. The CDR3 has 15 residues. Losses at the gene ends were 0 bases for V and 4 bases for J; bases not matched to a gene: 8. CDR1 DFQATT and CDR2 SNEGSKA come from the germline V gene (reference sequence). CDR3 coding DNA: TGCAGTGCTAGAGATTTGACCCGGGACAGCTATGGCTACACCTTC. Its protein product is CSARDLTRDSYGYTF.

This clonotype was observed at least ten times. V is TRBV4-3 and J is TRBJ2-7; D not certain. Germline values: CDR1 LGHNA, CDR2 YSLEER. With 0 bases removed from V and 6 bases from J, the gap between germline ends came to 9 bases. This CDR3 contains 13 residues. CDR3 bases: TGCGCCAGCAGCCAAGACCATGTTTCCGAGCAGTACTTC. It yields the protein CASSQDHVSEQYF.

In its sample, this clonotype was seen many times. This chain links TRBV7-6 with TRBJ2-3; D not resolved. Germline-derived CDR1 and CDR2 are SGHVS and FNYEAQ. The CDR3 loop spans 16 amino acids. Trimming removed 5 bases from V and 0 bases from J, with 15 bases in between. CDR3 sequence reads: CASSLTGGLSTDTQYF. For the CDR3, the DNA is TGTGCCAGCAGCCTGACGGGTGGGCTTAGCACAGATACGCAGTATTTT.

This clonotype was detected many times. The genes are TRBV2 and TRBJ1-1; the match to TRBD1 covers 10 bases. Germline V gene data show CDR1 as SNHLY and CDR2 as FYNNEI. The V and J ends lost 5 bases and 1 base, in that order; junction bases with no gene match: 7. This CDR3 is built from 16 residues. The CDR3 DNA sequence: TGTGCCAGCAGTCTCTATAGACAGGGGGCGAACACTGAAGCTTTCTTT. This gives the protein CASSLYRQGANTEAFF. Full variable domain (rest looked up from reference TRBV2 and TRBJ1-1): EPEVTQTPSHQVTQMGQEVILRCVPISNHLYFYWYRQILGQKVEFLVSFYNNEISEKSEIFDDQFSVERPDGSNFTLKIRSTKLEDSAMYFCASSLYRQGANTEAFFGQGTRLTVV.

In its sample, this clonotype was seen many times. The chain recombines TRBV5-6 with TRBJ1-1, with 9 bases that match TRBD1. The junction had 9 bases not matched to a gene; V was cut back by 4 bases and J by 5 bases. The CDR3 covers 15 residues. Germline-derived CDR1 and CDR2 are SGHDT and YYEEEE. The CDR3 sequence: CASSVTGGAPTEAFF. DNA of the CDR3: TGTGCCAGCAGCGTGACAGGGGGGGCGCCGACTGAAGCTTTCTTT.

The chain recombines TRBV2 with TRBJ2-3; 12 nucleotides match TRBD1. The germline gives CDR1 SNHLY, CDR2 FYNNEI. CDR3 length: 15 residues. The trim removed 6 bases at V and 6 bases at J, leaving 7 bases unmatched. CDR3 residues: CASSSGTGGGDTQYF. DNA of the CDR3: TGTGCCAGCAGCTCCGGGACAGGGGGCGGCGATACGCAGTATTTT. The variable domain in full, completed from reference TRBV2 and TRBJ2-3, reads EPEVTQTPSHQVTQMGQEVILRCVPISNHLYFYWYRQILGQKVEFLVSFYNNEISEKSEIFDDQFSVERPDGSNFTLKIRSTKLEDSAMYFCASSSGTGGGDTQYFGPGTRLTVL.

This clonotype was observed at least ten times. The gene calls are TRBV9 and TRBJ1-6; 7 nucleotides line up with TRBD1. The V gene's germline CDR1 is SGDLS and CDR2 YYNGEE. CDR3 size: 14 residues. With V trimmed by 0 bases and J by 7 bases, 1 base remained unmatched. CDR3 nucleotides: TGTGCCAGCAGCGTAGCACAGGGGAATTCACCCCTCCACTTT. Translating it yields CASSVAQGNSPLHF.

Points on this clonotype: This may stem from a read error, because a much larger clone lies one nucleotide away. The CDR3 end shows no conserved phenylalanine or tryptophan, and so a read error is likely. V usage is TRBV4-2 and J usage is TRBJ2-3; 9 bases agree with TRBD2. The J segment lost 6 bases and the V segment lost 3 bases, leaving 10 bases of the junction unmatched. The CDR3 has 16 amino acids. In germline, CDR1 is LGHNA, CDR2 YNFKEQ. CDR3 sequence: CASSHGLRGGDDTQYS. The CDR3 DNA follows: TGTGCCAGCAGCCACGGGTTGCGGGGGGGCGATGATACGCAGTATTCT.

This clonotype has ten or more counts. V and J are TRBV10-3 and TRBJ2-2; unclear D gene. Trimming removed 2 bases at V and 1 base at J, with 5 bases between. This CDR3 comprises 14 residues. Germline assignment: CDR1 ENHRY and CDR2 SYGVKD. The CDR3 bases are TGTGCCATCAGTGAGGGGCAGAACACCGGGGAGCTGTTTTTT. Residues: CAISEGQNTGELFF.

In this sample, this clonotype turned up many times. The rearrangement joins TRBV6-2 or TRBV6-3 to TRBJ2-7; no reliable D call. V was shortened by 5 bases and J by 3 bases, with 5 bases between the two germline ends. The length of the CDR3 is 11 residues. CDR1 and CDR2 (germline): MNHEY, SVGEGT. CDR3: CASSRLYEQYF. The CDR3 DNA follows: TGTGCCAGCAGTCGCCTCTACGAGCAGTACTTC.

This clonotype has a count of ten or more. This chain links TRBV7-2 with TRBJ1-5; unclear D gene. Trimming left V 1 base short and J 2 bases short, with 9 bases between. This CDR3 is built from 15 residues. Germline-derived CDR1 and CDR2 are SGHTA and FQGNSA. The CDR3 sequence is CASSLDSGGNQPQHF. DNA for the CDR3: TGTGCCAGCAGCTTAGATTCCGGTGGCAATCAGCCCCAGCATTTT.

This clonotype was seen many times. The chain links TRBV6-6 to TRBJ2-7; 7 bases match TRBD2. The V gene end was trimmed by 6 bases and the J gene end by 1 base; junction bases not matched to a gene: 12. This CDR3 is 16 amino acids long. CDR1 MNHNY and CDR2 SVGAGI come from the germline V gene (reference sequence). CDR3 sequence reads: CASSPAGGGVSYEQYF. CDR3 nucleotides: TGTGCCAGCAGCCCGGCCGGCGGGGGAGTGTCCTACGAGCAGTACTTC.

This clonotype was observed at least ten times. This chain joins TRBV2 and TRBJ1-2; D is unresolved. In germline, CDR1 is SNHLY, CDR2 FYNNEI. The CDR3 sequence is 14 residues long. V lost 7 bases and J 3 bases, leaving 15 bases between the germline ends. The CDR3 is CASNFRTRDYGYTF. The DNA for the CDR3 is TGTGCCAGCAACTTCAGGACCCGAGACTATGGCTACACCTTC.